Below are 26 T cell receptor beta chains sequenced from a single sample in a study of T cells in Graves' hyperthyroidism and ophthalmopathy. Amplification of TCR beta CDR3 regions was performed using RNA transcripts as template. RT-PCR in the first round (using the HTBI primer set) targeted the TCR CDR3. Each CDR3 protein gets one entry after TCRdb re-called the multiplex PCR reads with MiXCR. The sample yields around 300,000 distinct CDR3 sequences, less than 15% seen once. The sample taken for sequencing was blood. These receptors were taken from a woman younger than 45 with Graves' hyperthyroidism that later progressed to Graves' ophthalmopathy.

This clonotype was observed at least ten times. The CDR3 sequence is CAIGGGTGELFF. For the CDR3, the DNA is TGTGCCATCGGTGGAGGCACCGGGGAGCTGTTTTTT. The chain combines TRBV10-3 with TRBJ2-2, with D possibly matching TRBD2 (5 bases). CDR1 and CDR2 (germline): ENHRY, SYGVKD. CDR3 length: 12 amino acids. V shed 8 bases and J shed 4 bases, with 8 bases lying between them.

Remarks on this clonotype: A much larger clone differs by one base, so this may be a read error. The genes are TRBV12-3 or TRBV12-4 and TRBJ1-2; TRBD1 agrees at 10 bases. The CDR3 covers 14 residues. Losses at the gene ends were 3 bases for V and 10 bases for J; bases not matched to a gene: 8. DNA for the CDR3: TGTGCCAGCAGTTTCTACGGACAGGGGGATGACTACACCTTC. Residues: CASSFYGQGDDYTF.

In this sample, this clonotype turned up many times. At one end, the junction sequence differs from germline, possibly due to a read error. The chain employs TRBV12-3 or TRBV12-4 and TRBJ2-3, with 8 bases that match TRBD2. The CDR3 sequence is 14 residues long. The CDR3 here is CASSIAGSTDTQYF. In DNA, the CDR3 is TGTGCCAGCAGTATAGCGGGAAGCACAGATACGCAGTATTTT.

There are a few counts of this clonotype. The chain links TRBV5-8 to TRBJ2-7; possible D gene TRBD1, 5 bases. The CDR3 loop spans 15 amino acids. The V gene lost 4 bases and the J gene lost 1 base, with 15 bases spanning the gap. Germline V lookup: CDR1 SGHTS, CDR2 YDEGEE. The CDR3, as DNA: TGTGCCAGCAGCCCGATGACAGTGCTATCCTACGAGCAGTACTTC. This codes for CASSPMTVLSYEQYF.

This clonotype was observed many times. The chain recombines TRBV7-9 with TRBJ2-3; D is unresolved. Germline V gene sequence: CDR1 SEHNR, CDR2 FQNEAQ (reference sequence). With 3 bases removed from V and 6 bases from J, the gap between germline ends came to 10 bases. This CDR3 spans 13 amino acids. CDR3 in DNA: TGTGCCAGCAGCTTCCCGCATCCGGATACGCAGTATTTT. Its translation: CASSFPHPDTQYF.

The rearrangement uses TRBV12-3 or TRBV12-4 and TRBJ2-3, with TRBD2 matching 11 bases. Trimming removed 3 bases from V and 3 bases from J; junction bases left unmatched: 5. The CDR3 extends over 16 amino acids. The CDR3 loop is CASSFSASGRTDTQYF. CDR3 bases: TGTGCCAGCAGTTTTTCGGCTAGCGGGAGGACAGATACGCAGTATTTT.

This clonotype was counted ten times or more. The CDR3 sequence is CASSTFDAQYGYTF. CDR3 DNA sequence: TGTGCCAGCAGCACCTTCGACGCACAGTATGGCTACACCTTC. The chain combines TRBV7-2 with TRBJ1-2; D is unresolved. Germline-derived CDR1 and CDR2 are SGHTA and FQGNSA. Trimming took 5 bases from V and 5 from J, leaving 15 bases between them. The CDR3 totals 14 residues. Variable domain in full (rest from reference TRBV7-2 and TRBJ1-2): GAGVSQSPSNKVTEKGKDVELRCDPISGHTALYWYRQSLGQGLEFLIYFQGNSAPDKSGLPSDRFSAERTGGSVSTLTIQRTQQEDSAVYLCASSTFDAQYGYTFGSGTRLTVV.

This clonotype was observed many times. V is TRBV28 and J is TRBJ1-5; D is uncertain. The V gene lost 3 bases and the J gene lost 6 bases, with 9 bases spanning the gap. The germline gives CDR1 MDHEN, CDR2 SYDVKM. CDR3 length equals 13 residues. The CDR3 protein is CASSFPPSQPQHF. CDR3 sequence (DNA): TGTGCCAGCAGTTTCCCCCCCAGTCAGCCCCAGCATTTT.

The chain carries TRBV5-4 and TRBJ2-7; 7 bases fit TRBD2. CDR3 length equals 13 residues. CDR1 SGHNT and CDR2 YYREEE come from the germline V gene (reference sequence). Losses at the gene ends were 4 bases for V and 5 bases for J; bases not matched to a gene: 6. CDR3 in amino acids: CASSGAGVNEQYF. The CDR3 bases are TGTGCCAGCAGCGGGGCGGGAGTAAACGAGCAGTACTTC.

This clonotype was seen at least ten times. The rearrangement joins TRBV7-9 to TRBJ2-1; 7 bases are a match to TRBD2. The CDR3 contains 19 residues. From germline, CDR1 is SEHNR and CDR2 FQNEAQ (reference sequence). The V gene end was trimmed by 8 bases and the J gene end by 7 bases; junction bases not matched to a gene: 26. The CDR3 is CASRQAFNGLAEAGNEQFF. CDR3 in DNA: TGTGCCAGCCGACAAGCCTTTAATGGGCTAGCGGAAGCCGGGAATGAGCAGTTCTTC. The whole variable domain, remainder taken from reference TRBV7-9 and TRBJ2-1, is DTGVSQNPRHKITKRGQNVTFRCDPISEHNRLYWYRQTLGQGPEFLTYFQNEAQLEKSRLLSDRFSAERPKGSFSTLEIQRTEQGDSAMYLCASRQAFNGLAEAGNEQFFGPGTRLTVL.

This clonotype was seen only a few times. The junction differs from germline at one of its ends, possibly a read error. V and J are TRBV7-7 and TRBJ2-7; the match to TRBD1 covers 8 bases. Germline V gene data show CDR1 as SSHAT and CDR2 as FNYEAQ (reference sequence). This CDR3 has 17 residues. The CDR3 loop reads CASSLVSLRTGPADQYF. DNA of the CDR3: TGTGCTAGCAGCTTAGTTTCCCTCAGGACAGGGCCGGCCGACCAGTACTTC.

This clonotype was observed at least ten times. The chain combines TRBV20-1 with TRBJ2-3; no clear D. Trimming stripped 0 bases from V and 10 bases from J, with 14 bases between. CDR1 is DFQATT and CDR2 is SNEGSKA in the germline V gene (reference sequence). This CDR3 is built from 13 residues. The CDR3 loop reads CSAREKPQWAQYF. Written as DNA, the CDR3 is TGCAGTGCTAGAGAGAAGCCCCAGTGGGCGCAGTATTTT.

Ten or more counts support this clonotype. The J gene is TRBJ2-5, the V gene TRBV7-2, with D possibly being TRBD1 or TRBD2 (5 bases each). Germline V gives CDR1 SGHTA, CDR2 FQGNSA. The CDR3 totals 13 residues. V was clipped by 3 bases and J by 1 base, with 6 bases between them. The CDR3 DNA reads as TGTGCCAGCAGCTTGGGGGTCCAAGAGACCCAGTACTTC. Amino acids: CASSLGVQETQYF.

This clonotype was recorded many times. The rearrangement links TRBV9 to TRBJ2-3; D is possibly TRBD2 (6 bases). V lost 2 bases, J lost 0 bases, and 19 bases lay in between. CDR3 length equals 18 residues. The germline CDR1 and CDR2 sequences are SGDLS and YYNGEE. CDR3 DNA: TGTGCCAGCAGCGTTTATCATAGCGGACTTTCTAGCACAGATACGCAGTATTTT. Translation gives CASSVYHSGLSSTDTQYF.

This clonotype came up many times. The J gene is TRBJ1-4, the V gene TRBV6-5, with 7 bases that match TRBD1. Per the germline V gene, CDR1 is MNHEY and CDR2 is SVGAGI. J lost 0 bases, V lost 4 bases, and 8 bases had no gene match. The CDR3 sequence is 17 residues long. CDR3 residues: CASSSTGTTATNEKLFF. The CDR3 region has the DNA TGTGCCAGCAGTTCGACAGGGACAACTGCAACTAATGAAAAACTGTTTTTT.

This clonotype was detected ten times or more. The chain combines TRBV29-1 with TRBJ2-3; D remains ambiguous. This CDR3 comprises 13 residues. Germline V CDR1 and CDR2: SQVTM, ANQGSEA. Trimming took 3 bases from V and 0 from J, leaving 7 bases between them. Written as DNA, the CDR3 is TGCAGCGTTGACGCCACTAGCACAGATACGCAGTATTTT. Its translation: CSVDATSTDTQYF.

In its sample, this clonotype was seen many times. This sequence joins TRBV6-2 or TRBV6-3 and TRBJ2-7; 9 bases agree with TRBD1. CDR3 length: 15 amino acids. Germline V gives CDR1 MNHEY, CDR2 SVGEGT. V trimming: 5 bases; J trimming: 3 bases; junction bases outside the gene matches: 8. This chain's CDR3 is CASSGRRTGDYEQYF. CDR3 bases: TGTGCCAGCAGTGGGCGGAGGACAGGGGACTACGAGCAGTACTTC.

This clonotype occurred a few times. The chain links TRBV4-3 to TRBJ2-7; D call uncertain. The CDR3 runs 13 residues. Germline V lookup: CDR1 LGHNA, CDR2 YSLEER. Trimming removed 2 bases from V and 6 bases from J, with 11 bases in between. CDR3 residues: CASSQLGLGEQYF. CDR3 nucleotide sequence: TGCGCCAGCAGCCAATTAGGCCTCGGCGAGCAGTACTTC.

This clonotype was found many times. The chain carries TRBV28 and TRBJ1-5; D is uncertain. CDR1 is MDHEN, CDR2 SYDVKM, per germline. This CDR3 has 15 amino acids. The germline V and J ends were trimmed by 8 bases and 0 bases, with 14 bases remaining between them. The CDR3 sequence: CASLPGLNSNQPQHF. The CDR3 DNA is TGTGCCAGCCTTCCGGGCCTTAATAGCAATCAGCCCCAGCATTTT.

This clonotype was picked up a small number of times. This chain uses TRBV29-1 with TRBJ2-2, with no clear D. Germline V gene sequence: CDR1 SQVTM, CDR2 ANQGSEA. Between the trimmed V and J ends, which lost 5 bases and 5 bases, there was a span of 6 bases. The CDR3 has 11 amino acids. CDR3 loop: CSVRITGELFF. CDR3 coding DNA: TGCAGCGTTCGGATAACCGGGGAGCTGTTTTTT.

The sample holds many counts of this clonotype. The chain combines TRBV20-1 with TRBJ2-5; D possibly matches TRBD1 or TRBD2 (5 bases each). V lost 5 bases and J lost 5, with 9 bases in between. CDR3 length equals 11 residues. The germline gives CDR1 DFQATT, CDR2 SNEGSKA (reference sequence). CDR3 DNA: TGCAGTGCTGCCTGGGGGGAGACCCAGTACTTC. This encodes CSAAWGETQYF.

This clonotype was seen repeatedly, ten times or more. This sequence joins TRBV7-9 and TRBJ1-1, with D perhaps TRBD1 (5 bases). Trimming shortened V by 5 bases and J by 1 base, and 14 bases separated the two germline ends. The CDR3 consists of 15 residues. The germline V gene encodes CDR1 SEHNR and CDR2 FQNEAQ (reference sequence). Written as DNA, the CDR3 is TGTGCCAGCAGCCAATTACCCCAGGGGAACACTGAAGCTTTCTTT. Its translation is CASSQLPQGNTEAFF.

The table lists this clonotype with many counts. The V and J genes are TRBV29-1 and TRBJ2-5, with D uncertain. Germline CDR1 is SQVTM and CDR2 is ANQGSEA. The V and J ends lost 3 bases and 0 bases respectively, with 11 bases between them. The CDR3 contains 14 residues. This CDR3 is CSVEVAGYQETQYF. The CDR3 DNA is TGCAGCGTTGAGGTAGCCGGGTACCAAGAGACCCAGTACTTC.

As regards this clonotype: A read error may explain this, as a much larger clone is one base away. This chain connects TRBV7-2 to TRBJ2-7, with TRBD2 matching over 7 bases. The germline gives CDR1 SGHTA, CDR2 FQGNSA. V lost 1 base and J lost 2; bases outside the gene matches: 5. The CDR3 loop spans 15 amino acids. The chain's CDR3 is CTSSLVGGSPYEQYF. CDR3 in DNA: TGTACCAGCAGCTTAGTTGGCGGGAGCCCCTACGAGCAGTACTTC.

This clonotype was recorded many times. V usage is TRBV7-2 and J usage is TRBJ2-7; 7 bases are a match to TRBD1. After removal of 5 bases from V and 6 bases from J, the junction contained 16 bases not matched to a gene. This CDR3 has 16 amino acids. Germline lookup yields CDR1 SGHTA and CDR2 FQGNSA. The chain's CDR3 is CASSQPQGVPRGEQYF. As DNA, the CDR3 is TGTGCCAGCAGCCAGCCCCAGGGGGTCCCCAGAGGCGAGCAGTACTTC.

The gene calls are TRBV7-2 and TRBJ2-5, with 12 bases lining up with TRBD2. With 5 bases clipped from V and 1 base from J, the junction kept 5 bases outside the gene matches. This CDR3 contains 16 residues. Germline-derived CDR1 and CDR2 are SGHTA and FQGNSA. CDR3 protein: CASSTGLAGLQETQYF. The CDR3, as DNA: TGTGCCAGCAGCACGGGACTAGCGGGCCTCCAAGAGACCCAGTACTTC.